These 2 T cell receptor beta chains were all obtained from the same sample, sequenced in a study of cytomegalovirus exposure and HLA in healthy donors. The PCR had 60 Vbeta and 13 Jbeta primers. Profiled with immunoSEQ multiplex PCR; TCRdb holds only in-frame clones, not every one. The sample carries 150,000 to 200,000 clones, 77% recorded once. Specimen: PBMCs. The receptors come from a woman between 40 and 55 years old in good health and CMV-seropositive.

This chain uses TRBV11-2 with TRBJ1-5, with unresolved D. V lost 0 bases to trimming and J lost 0 bases, with 12 bases between them. CDR1 and CDR2 from the germline V gene are SGHAT and FQNNGV. CDR3 length: 17 amino acids. The CDR3, as DNA: TGTGCCAGCAGCTTAGATTGGGAGGGTTATAGCAATCAGCCCCAGCATTTT. Amino acids: CASSLDWEGYSNQPQHF.

This clone showed up just once. The chain recombines TRBV7-9 with TRBJ1-4; maybe TRBD1 (6 bases). Trimming removed 3 bases at V and 5 bases at J, with 10 bases between. The CDR3 length is 14 residues. Per the germline V gene, CDR1 is SEHNR and CDR2 is FQNEAQ (reference sequence). The CDR3 coding sequence is TGTGCCAGCAGCTTCGGGCAGGGGAATGAAAAACTGTTTTTT. Its protein product is CASSFGQGNEKLFF.